The 17 T cell receptor beta chains below were found in one sample sequenced in a study of naive and memory T cell subsets. TCR cDNA received a 3' ligated oligonucleotide that carried a UMI. Ligated cDNA underwent four rounds of PCR with nested alpha and beta constant region primers and SP2. TCRdb re-called the 5' RACE reads through MiXCR, storing one row per CDR3 protein. The table has 55,000 to 70,000 distinct CDR3 sequences, less than 10% seen once; the top ten hold more than 7.5%. These TCRs come from a female donor in good health.

This clonotype has at least ten counts. This chain links TRBV14 with TRBJ1-3; D gene uncertain. V lost 4 bases, J lost 6 bases, and 13 bases lay in between. The CDR3 has 14 amino acids. CDR1 SGHDN and CDR2 FVKESK come from the germline V gene. CDR3 DNA sequence: TGTGCCAGCAGCCTGTCCCACCTCGTAAACACCATATATTTT. This codes for CASSLSHLVNTIYF. Filled out from reference TRBV14 and TRBJ1-3, the complete variable domain reads EAGVTQFPSHSVIEKGQTVTLRCDPISGHDNLYWYRRVMGKEIKFLLHFVKESKQDESGMPNNRFLAERTGGTYSTLKVQPAELEDSGVYFCASSLSHLVNTIYFGEGSWLTVV.

The V and J genes are TRBV5-1 and TRBJ1-6, with D possibly being TRBD1 (5 bases). The V gene's germline CDR1 is SGHRS and CDR2 YFSETQ. This CDR3 spans 13 amino acids. The V end lost 0 bases, the J end lost 12 bases, and 10 bases lay between the germline ends. DNA of the CDR3: TGCGCCAGCAGCTTGGGGGACGGCCTACCCCTCCACTTT. It is translated as CASSLGDGLPLHF.

This clonotype appeared a few times. The chain recombines TRBV7-9 with TRBJ2-1; unclear D gene. The CDR3 sequence is 14 residues long. The germline gives CDR1 SEHNR, CDR2 FQNEAQ (reference sequence). Trimming removed 0 bases at V and 4 bases at J, with 7 bases between. CDR3 loop: CASSLAGGYNEQFF. The CDR3 DNA reads as TGTGCCAGCAGCTTAGCGGGCGGATACAATGAGCAGTTCTTC.

The chain uses TRBV4-1 and TRBJ1-5; D is unclear. CDR1 MGHRA and CDR2 YSYEKL come from the germline V gene. The CDR3 is 15 amino acids. With 0 bases removed from V and 6 bases from J, the gap between germline ends came to 12 bases. The CDR3, as DNA: TGCGCCAGCAGCCAAGATTCGTCAGGATCTCAGCCCCAGCATTTT. This sequence encodes CASSQDSSGSQPQHF.

In this sample, this clonotype turned up many times. The genes are TRBV5-1 and TRBJ1-1, with D unresolved. V lost 0 bases and J 1 base, leaving 7 bases between the germline ends. The CDR3 loop spans 14 amino acids. The V gene's germline CDR1 is SGHRS and CDR2 YFSETQ. DNA of the CDR3: TGCGCCAGCAGCTTGGAAGCCAGGAACACTGAAGCTTTCTTT. Its translation: CASSLEARNTEAFF.

This clonotype was counted between two and nine times. The chain joins TRBV2 to TRBJ1-6; D not certain. V was cut by 3 bases and J by 6 bases, with 21 bases left in between. The CDR3 is 18 amino acids. Germline CDR1 is SNHLY and CDR2 is FYNNEI. Written as DNA, the CDR3 is TGTGCCAGCAGTGAGGGTGGCACCGCTTTTCTCCGTAATTCACCCCTCCACTTT. Amino acid sequence: CASSEGGTAFLRNSPLHF.

Only a few counts were recorded for this clonotype. The chain links TRBV7-2 to TRBJ2-5; 8 bases map to TRBD2. CDR1 is SGHTA and CDR2 is FQGNSA in the germline V gene. Trimming cost V 6 bases and J 4 bases; bases outside gene matches: 4. This CDR3 contains 13 residues. Written as DNA, the CDR3 is TGTGCCAGCAGGGATAGCGGGGCAGAGACCCAGTACTTC. This codes for CASRDSGAETQYF.

This clonotype showed up many times. The J gene is TRBJ1-1, the V gene TRBV6-6, with D maybe TRBD1 (6 bases). The V gene lost 7 bases and the J gene lost 5 bases, with 14 bases spanning the gap. The germline gives CDR1 MNHNY, CDR2 SVGAGI (reference sequence). This CDR3 contains 13 residues. The CDR3 bases are TGTGCCAGCACCCGGGAGGGGGGAACTGAAGCTTTCTTT. Its translation is CASTREGGTEAFF.

This clonotype was seen a few times. This chain links TRBV7-2 with TRBJ1-1, with D uncertain. V lost 3 bases and J 4 bases, leaving 15 bases between the germline ends. The CDR3 covers 15 residues. CDR1 is SGHTA, CDR2 FQGNSA, per germline. In DNA, the CDR3 is TGTGCCAGCAGCTTGCAGTCCCGGGGAATCACTGAAGCTTTCTTT. It is translated as CASSLQSRGITEAFF.

The V call is TRBV20-1, the J call TRBJ2-1, with TRBD2 matching over 12 bases. This CDR3 has 16 amino acids. The germline gives CDR1 DFQATT, CDR2 SNEGSKA (reference sequence). The J segment lost 1 base and the V segment lost 3 bases, leaving 4 bases of the junction unmatched. CDR3 DNA: TGCAGTGCTAGGTCAACTAGCGGGGGGTCCTACAATGAGCAGTTCTTC. Protein product: CSARSTSGGSYNEQFF.

This clonotype occurred many times. This chain's CDR3 is CASSSPSSGPGELFF. In DNA, the CDR3 is TGTGCCAGCAGCTCCCCAAGTTCAGGGCCGGGGGAGCTGTTTTTT. The chain couples TRBV7-9 to TRBJ2-2, with D possibly matching TRBD1 (5 bases). V was clipped by 4 bases and J by 8 bases, with 17 bases between them. This CDR3 comprises 15 residues. Germline V gives CDR1 SEHNR, CDR2 FQNEAQ (reference sequence).

This clonotype came up many times. The chain carries TRBV9 and TRBJ1-1; D possibly corresponds to TRBD1 (6 bases). The CDR3 consists of 14 residues. The germline CDR1 and CDR2 sequences are SGDLS and YYNGEE. Trimming took 0 bases from V and 7 from J, leaving 13 bases between them. The CDR3 region is CASSVDGQRIEAFF. CDR3 sequence (DNA): TGTGCCAGCAGCGTAGACGGACAGAGAATTGAAGCTTTCTTT.

This clonotype appeared many times. The chain carries TRBV6-1 and TRBJ1-3; no clear D gene. The CDR3 loop spans 15 amino acids. In germline, CDR1 is MNHNS, CDR2 SASEGT. With 6 bases removed from V and 1 base from J, the gap between germline ends came to 13 bases. CDR3 coding DNA: TGTGCCAGCAGCCAAGTCTGGGATTCTGGAAACACCATATATTTT. Translated: CASSQVWDSGNTIYF.

This clonotype was detected many times. This chain connects TRBV7-2 to TRBJ2-3; 9 positions match TRBD2. The CDR3 totals 17 residues. Trimming cost V 1 base and J 6 bases; bases outside gene matches: 11. Germline loops: CDR1 SGHTA, CDR2 FQGNSA. CDR3 protein: CASSLVASGAGQDTQYF. The CDR3 DNA follows: TGTGCCAGCAGCTTAGTGGCTAGCGGGGCCGGGCAGGATACGCAGTATTTT.

This clonotype appeared many times. The V and J genes are TRBV6-2 or TRBV6-3 and TRBJ1-2; D is possibly TRBD1 (6 bases). The CDR3 extends over 13 amino acids. V was cut by 2 bases and J by 5 bases, with 9 bases left in between. Looked up from germline, CDR1 is MNHEY and CDR2 is SVGEGT. This chain's CDR3 is CASSYDGTYGYTF. DNA of the CDR3: TGTGCCAGCAGTTACGACGGGACATATGGCTACACCTTC.

The gene calls are TRBV6-5 and TRBJ2-3, with 10 bases fitting TRBD2. The V and J ends lost 7 bases and 4 bases, in that order; junction bases with no gene match: 14. The CDR3 is made up of 17 amino acids. Germline V gene data show CDR1 as MNHEY and CDR2 as SVGAGI. CDR3 nucleotides: TGTGCCAGCACTAGACGAGCGGGGGGGCTTCTGTCAGATACGCAGTATTTT. Translated, it gives CASTRRAGGLLSDTQYF.

This clonotype was observed many times. The chain joins TRBV19 to TRBJ1-5, with a weak D call TRBD1 (5 bases). The length of the CDR3 is 14 residues. Germline V gives CDR1 LNHDA, CDR2 SQIVND (reference sequence). V was trimmed by 6 bases and J by 3 bases, leaving 12 bases between them. The chain's CDR3 is CASRVRDYNQPQHF. Here the CDR3 DNA reads TGTGCCAGTAGAGTCCGGGACTACAATCAGCCCCAGCATTTT.